Listed below are T cell receptor beta chains from one sample, sequenced in a study of cytomegalovirus exposure and HLA in healthy donors. Generated by immunoSEQ multiplex PCR, the TCRdb table keeps only in-frame clones and is missing some. Found here are about 120,000 clones, around 80% of them singletons; the top ten hold more than 2%. The source material was PBMCs. The receptors come from a man aged 25 to 40 in good health and CMV-seronegative. CDR3s include the opening cysteine and the closing phenylalanine or tryptophan. A D gene is named only where the DNA matches it firmly. Not every row has a clone size; where given, it reads once, few, many or a size class.

TRBJ1-2,-,TRBV10-3,-,CAISAFKGVDYGYTF,TGTGCCATCAGTGCTTTTAAGGGAGTCGACTATGGCTACACCTTC
TRBJ2-6,TRBD1,TRBV15,-,CATLRQGTGANVLTF,TGTGCCACCCTGCGACAGGGAACCGGGGCCAACGTCCTGACTTTC
TRBJ2-1,TRBD1,TRBV5-1,once,CASSERDSTSYNEQFF,TGCGCCAGCAGCGAAAGGGACAGTACCTCCTACAATGAGCAGTTCTTC
TRBJ2-1,-,TRBV7-8,few,CASSPSYEQFF,TGTGCCAGCAGCCCGTCGTATGAGCAGTTCTTC
TRBJ2-5,-,TRBV5-1,-,CASSPNYLQETQYF,TGCGCCAGCAGCCCGAACTACCTACAAGAGACCCAGTACTTC
TRBJ2-1,-,TRBV5-6,-,CASSLLGDNEQFF,TGTGCCAGCAGCTTGTTGGGCGACAATGAGCAGTTCTTC
TRBJ1-1,TRBD1,TRBV18,-,CASSPLDRDTEAFF,TGTGCCAGCTCACCTTTGGACAGGGACACTGAAGCTTTCTTT
TRBJ1-4,TRBD1,TRBV18,-,CASSPLAGTADEKLFF,TGTGCCAGCTCACCACTAGCCGGGACAGCTGATGAAAAACTGTTTTTT
TRBJ1-1,-,TRBV28,-,CASSSTGGFRLNTEAFF,TGTGCCAGCAGTTCCACCGGGGGATTCAGGTTAAACACTGAAGCTTTCTTT
TRBJ2-2,-,TRBV11-3,-,CASSLGSTGELFF,TGTGCCAGCAGCTTAGGGAGCACCGGGGAGCTGTTTTTT
TRBJ2-7,-,TRBV29-1,-,CSVVERGVFSYEQYF,TGCAGCGTTGTAGAACGAGGAGTCTTCTCCTACGAGCAGTACTTC
TRBJ1-2,-,TRBV28,few,CASSLGGTNYGYTF,TGTGCCAGCAGTTTGGGGGGAACTAACTATGGCTACACCTTC
TRBJ1-5,-,TRBV19,-,CASSMERASNQPQHF,TGTGCCAGTAGTATGGAGAGGGCAAGCAATCAGCCCCAGCATTTT
TRBJ2-3,-,TRBV12-5,-,CASGLVGWGLGDTQYF,TGTGCTAGTGGTTTGGTAGGTTGGGGGCTCGGGGATACGCAGTATTTT
TRBJ2-1,-,TRBV7-2,once,CASSLVRGNNEQFF,TGTGCCAGCAGCTTAGTCCGGGGGAACAATGAGCAGTTCTTC
TRBJ2-7,-,TRBV28,-,CASSLRSYEQYF,TGTGCCAGCTCCCTTCGAAGTTACGAGCAGTACTTC
TRBJ1-4,-,TRBV13,-,CAARTAGEKLFF,TGTGCGGCCAGGACGGCGGGTGAAAAACTGTTTTTT
TRBJ2-5,-,TRBV2,-,CASSEIGEETQYF,TGTGCCAGCAGTGAGATAGGGGAAGAGACCCAGTACTTC
TRBJ1-5,TRBD1,TRBV7-9,-,CASSLGTGVNQPQHF,TGTGCCAGCAGCTTGGGGACAGGGGTGAATCAGCCCCAGCATTTT
TRBJ1-2,-,TRBV5-1,-,CASSTGGRLYGYTF,TGCGCCAGCAGCACGGGGGGTCGACTCTATGGCTACACCTTC
TRBJ2-7,-,TRBV29-1,-,CSVSPSPPYEQYF,TGCAGCGTTAGCCCTAGCCCTCCCTACGAGCAGTACTTC
TRBJ1-5,-,TRBV4-1,once,CASSTRHLVINQPQHF,TGCGCCAGCAGCACCAGACACCTCGTCATTAATCAGCCCCAGCATTTT
TRBJ1-5,-,TRBV7-2,-,CASSLSSNQPQHF,TGTGCCAGCAGCCTTTCTAGCAATCAGCCCCAGCATTTT
TRBJ1-2,TRBD1,TRBV27,-,CASSLGGQGPFYGYTF,TGTGCCAGCAGTTTGGGGGGACAGGGCCCATTTTATGGCTACACCTTC
TRBJ1-1,-,TRBV27,-,CASSLLGRGNTEAFF,TGTGCCAGCAGTTTATTGGGCAGGGGGAACACTGAAGCTTTCTTT
TRBJ2-3,TRBD1,TRBV7-9,-,CASSRTGTDTQYF,TGTGCCAGCAGCCGGACAGGGACAGATACGCAGTATTTT
TRBJ2-5,TRBD1,TRBV5-1,once,CASSTDRGSTTQYF,TGCGCCAGCAGCACAGACAGGGGGTCTACGACCCAGTACTTC
TRBJ2-3,TRBD2,TRBV6-1,-,CASSEALLAGAGTDTQYF,TGTGCCAGCAGTGAAGCGCTTCTAGCGGGGGCTGGCACAGATACGCAGTATTTT
TRBJ2-3,-,TRBV4-3,-,CASSPQHPPDTQYF,TGCGCCAGCAGCCCACAACACCCTCCAGATACGCAGTATTTT
TRBJ2-3,-,TRBV2,once,CAHVFGRTDTQYF,TGTGCCCACGTTTTTGGGCGCACAGATACGCAGTATTTT
TRBJ2-3,TRBD1,TRBV6-5,-,CASSYSAGGADTQYF,TGTGCCAGCAGTTACTCGGCAGGGGGCGCAGATACGCAGTATTTT
TRBJ2-7,TRBD1,TRBV11-2,-,CASSFGQGNVVREQYF,TGTGCCAGCAGTTTTGGACAGGGTAATGTGGTGCGCGAGCAGTACTTC
TRBJ2-5,-,TRBV7-2,-,CASSLEAEETQYF,TGTGCCAGCAGCTTAGAAGCGGAAGAGACCCAGTACTTC
TRBJ2-2,-,TRBV4-3,-,CASSQDFRVNTGELFF,TGCGCCAGCAGCCAAGATTTCAGGGTGAACACCGGGGAGCTGTTTTTT
TRBJ1-2,TRBD1,TRBV29-1,once,CSAKQGLIYGYTF,TGCAGCGCCAAACAGGGGCTGATCTATGGCTACACCTTC
TRBJ2-7,TRBD1,TRBV29-1,-,CSVLGGQGFAEQYF,TGCAGCGTCCTAGGGGGACAGGGGTTCGCCGAGCAGTACTTC
TRBJ1-1,TRBD1,TRBV9,-,CASSPRGQGTEAFF,TGTGCCAGCAGCCCACGAGGACAGGGCACTGAAGCTTTCTTT
TRBJ2-7,TRBD1,TRBV5-6,-,CASSLHGTGDYEQYF,TGTGCCAGCAGCCTCCACGGGACAGGGGACTACGAGCAGTACTTC
TRBJ2-5,TRBD1,TRBV6-1,few,CASSEARGQGAQYF,TGTGCCAGCAGTGAAGCGAGGGGCCAGGGGGCCCAGTACTTC
TRBJ2-7,TRBD1,TRBV27,-,CASSSLLRTGETYEQYF,TGTGCCAGCAGTTCCCTCTTGAGGACAGGGGAGACTTACGAGCAGTACTTC
TRBJ2-3,-,TRBV5-1,-,CASSLEVGALDTQYF,TGCGCCAGCAGCTTGGAGGTGGGGGCCCTGGATACGCAGTATTTT
TRBJ2-1,-,TRBV28,few,CASSLPLNEQFF,TGTGCCAGCAGTTTACCCCTTAATGAGCAGTTCTTC